Listed here are 13 T cell receptor beta chains from one sample, sequenced in a study of OX40 agonist ivuxolimab in advanced cancers. Profiling relied on immunoSEQ multiplex PCR, and the TCRdb table lists in-frame clones only, not all of them. The sample lists about 73,000 clones, around 86% seen once, with 0.5% to 0.85% in the top ten. The sample was CD4+ or CD8+ T cells sorted from blood, taken in a trial of the OX40 agonist ivuxolimab. The receptors derive from an adult with an advanced solid tumor such as melanoma, head and neck, liver or kidney cancer.

This chain links TRBV7-9 with TRBJ2-2; D gene uncertain. The germline gives CDR1 SEHNR, CDR2 FQNEAQ (reference sequence). The CDR3 consists of 15 residues. The V gene lost 2 bases and the J gene lost 0 bases, with 7 bases spanning the gap. CDR3 in amino acids: CASSLKATNTGELFF. The CDR3 DNA sequence: TGTGCCAGCAGCTTAAAGGCGACGAACACCGGGGAGCTGTTTTTT.

The gene calls are TRBV27 and TRBJ2-3, with TRBD2 matching over 13 bases. With V trimmed by 6 bases and J by 5 bases, 5 bases remained unmatched. CDR1 MNHEY and CDR2 SMNVEV come from the germline V gene (reference sequence). CDR3 length: 15 residues. The CDR3 loop is CASRHTSGGVDTQYF. CDR3 DNA sequence: TGTGCCAGCAGACACACTAGCGGGGGGGTAGATACGCAGTATTTT.

The J gene is TRBJ1-1, the V gene TRBV5-6; D is perhaps TRBD1 (5 bases). Germline V gene lookup returns CDR1 SGHDT and CDR2 YYEEEE. The CDR3 runs 12 residues. V was cut by 3 bases and J by 6 bases, with 9 bases left in between. The CDR3 sequence: CASSWGISEAFF. The CDR3 DNA reads as TGTGCCAGCAGCTGGGGCATCTCTGAAGCTTTCTTT.

The chain carries TRBV7-2 and TRBJ1-5, with D unresolved. V lost 1 base and J 9 bases, leaving 7 bases between the germline ends. Germline CDR1 is SGHTA and CDR2 is FQGNSA. The CDR3 loop spans 12 amino acids. CDR3 sequence reads: CASSLGERPQHF. CDR3 DNA sequence: TGTGCCAGCAGCTTAGGGGAGAGGCCCCAGCATTTT.

This rearrangement joins TRBV7-2 to TRBJ2-1; D perhaps matches TRBD1 (5 bases). Deletions cut 7 bases from V and 4 bases from J, with 17 bases between. This CDR3 region has 15 residues. CDR1 is SGHTA, CDR2 FQGNSA, per germline. The DNA of the CDR3 is TGTGCCAGCAACCAAGGGGCTGCGGAATACAATGAGCAGTTCTTC. Residues: CASNQGAAEYNEQFF.

This chain joins TRBV18 and TRBJ1-6; D perhaps matches TRBD1 (5 bases). With 4 bases removed from V and 10 bases from J, the gap between germline ends came to 20 bases. There are 16 residues in the CDR3. In germline, CDR1 is KGHSH, CDR2 LQKENI. Here the CDR3 reads CASSRTDGPEGSPLHF. The CDR3 coding sequence is TGTGCCAGCTCACGAACGGACGGGCCGGAGGGGTCACCCCTCCACTTT.

DNA for the CDR3: TGTGCCAGCAGTGATTCTCTAGCGGGGGTTGGGGAGACCCAGTACTTC. Translated, it gives CASSDSLAGVGETQYF. V usage is TRBV2 and J usage is TRBJ2-5; 10 bases are shared with TRBD2. The CDR3 consists of 16 residues. Trimming took 3 bases from V and 5 from J; bases not matched to a gene: 9. Germline values: CDR1 SNHLY, CDR2 FYNNEI.

The chain combines TRBV11-2 with TRBJ2-2; D not resolved. Trimming took 4 bases from V and 4 from J, leaving 7 bases between them. The CDR3 runs to 13 residues. Germline V gene lookup returns CDR1 SGHAT and CDR2 FQNNGV. The CDR3 loop is CASSSQRTGELFF. Written as DNA, the CDR3 is TGTGCCAGCAGCTCCCAGCGCACCGGGGAGCTGTTTTTT.

The chain employs TRBV7-2 and TRBJ2-3; TRBD2 matches 9 bases. The CDR3 runs to 16 residues. Per germline, CDR1 SGHTA and CDR2 FQGNSA. V gave up 7 bases and J gave up 9 bases; unmatched junction bases: 17. Here the CDR3 DNA reads TGTGCCAGCATCCCGAGGGGTGCGGGGGGGGCCAGGACGCAGTATTTT. It translates to CASIPRGAGGARTQYF.

The chain couples TRBV7-2 to TRBJ1-5, with 11 nucleotides matching TRBD1. The CDR3 spans 16 residues. V trimming: 5 bases; J trimming: 4 bases; junction bases outside the gene matches: 7. CDR1 SGHTA and CDR2 FQGNSA come from the germline V gene. Here the CDR3 reads CASSPKDRGRNQPQHF. The DNA of the CDR3 is TGTGCCAGCAGCCCGAAGGACAGGGGGCGAAATCAGCCCCAGCATTTT.

The chain uses TRBV6-5 and TRBJ2-7, with TRBD2 as a possible D gene (5 bases). CDR3 length: 16 residues. Germline-derived CDR1 and CDR2 are MNHEY and SVGAGI. The V end was cut by 0 bases, the J end by 2 bases, with 14 bases between. As DNA, the CDR3 is TGTGCCAGCAGTTACTCGAAGTACGGGGATACCTACGAGCAGTACTTC. It yields the protein CASSYSKYGDTYEQYF.

The chain uses TRBV4-2 and TRBJ1-5; D ambiguous. Germline V gene data show CDR1 as LGHNA and CDR2 as YNFKEQ. The CDR3 covers 14 residues. V lost 0 bases to trimming and J lost 1 base, with 4 bases between them. Written as DNA, the CDR3 is TGTGCCAGCAGCCAAGATGCCAGCAATCAGCCCCAGCATTTT. Protein sequence: CASSQDASNQPQHF.

V gene TRBV9 combines with J gene TRBJ2-1, with 7 positions matching TRBD1. The CDR3 runs to 15 residues. The germline V gene has CDR1 SGDLS and CDR2 YYNGEE. V gave up 1 base and J gave up 7 bases; unmatched junction bases: 8. The CDR3, as DNA: TGTGCCAGCAGCGTATCGACAGGGTTTATTAATGAGCAGTTCTTC. Its protein product is CASSVSTGFINEQFF.